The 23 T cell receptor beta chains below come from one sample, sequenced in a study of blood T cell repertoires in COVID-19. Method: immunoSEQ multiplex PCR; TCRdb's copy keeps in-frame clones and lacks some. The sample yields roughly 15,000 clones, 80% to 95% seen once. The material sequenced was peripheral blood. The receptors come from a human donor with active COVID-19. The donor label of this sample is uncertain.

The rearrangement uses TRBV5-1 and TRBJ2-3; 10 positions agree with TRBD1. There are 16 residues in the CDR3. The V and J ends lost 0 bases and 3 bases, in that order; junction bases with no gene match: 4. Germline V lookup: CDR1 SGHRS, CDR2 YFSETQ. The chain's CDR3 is CASSLAPGQGTDTQYF. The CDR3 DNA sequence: TGCGCCAGCAGCTTGGCCCCGGGACAGGGGACAGATACGCAGTATTTT.

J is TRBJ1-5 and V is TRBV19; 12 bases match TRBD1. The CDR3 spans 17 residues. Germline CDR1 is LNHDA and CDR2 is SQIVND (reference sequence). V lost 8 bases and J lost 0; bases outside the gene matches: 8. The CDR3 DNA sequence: TGTGCCAGTCTGTCGGGACAGGGGGCTTATAGCAATCAGCCCCAGCATTTT. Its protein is CASLSGQGAYSNQPQHF. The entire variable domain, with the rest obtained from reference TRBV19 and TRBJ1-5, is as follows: DGGITQSPKYLFRKEGQNVTLSCEQNLNHDAMYWYRQDPGQGLRLIYYSQIVNDFQKGDIAEGYSVSREKKESFPLTVTSAQKNPTAFYLCASLSGQGAYSNQPQHFGDGTRLSIL.

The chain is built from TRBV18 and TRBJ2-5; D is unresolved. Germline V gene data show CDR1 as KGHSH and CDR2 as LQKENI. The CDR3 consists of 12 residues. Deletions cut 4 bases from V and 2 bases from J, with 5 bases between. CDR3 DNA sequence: TGTGCCAGCTCACAGGAGCAAGAGACCCAGTACTTC. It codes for CASSQEQETQYF. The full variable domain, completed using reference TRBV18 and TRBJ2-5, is NAGVMQNPRHLVRRRGQEARLRCSPMKGHSHVYWYRQLPEEGLKFMVYLQKENIIDESGMPKERFSAEFPKEGPSILRIQQVVRGDSAAYFCASSQEQETQYFGPGTRLLVL.

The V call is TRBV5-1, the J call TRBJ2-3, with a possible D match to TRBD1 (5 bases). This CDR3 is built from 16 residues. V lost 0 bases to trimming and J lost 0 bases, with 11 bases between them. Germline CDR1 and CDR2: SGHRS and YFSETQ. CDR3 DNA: TGCGCCAGCAGCTTGGAGGGGCTTCGGAGCACAGATACGCAGTATTTT. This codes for CASSLEGLRSTDTQYF.

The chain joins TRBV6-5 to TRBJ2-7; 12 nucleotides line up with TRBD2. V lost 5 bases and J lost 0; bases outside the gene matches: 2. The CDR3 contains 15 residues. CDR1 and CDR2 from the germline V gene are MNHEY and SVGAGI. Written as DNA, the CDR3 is TGTGCCAGCAGTCAGACTAGCGGGAGCTCCTACGAGCAGTACTTC. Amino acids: CASSQTSGSSYEQYF.

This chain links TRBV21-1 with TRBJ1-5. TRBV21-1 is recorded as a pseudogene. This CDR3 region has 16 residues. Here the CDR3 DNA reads TGTGCCAGCATCGTAAACTCCTCCTATAGCAATCAGCCCCAGCATTTT. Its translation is CASIVNSSYSNQPQHF.

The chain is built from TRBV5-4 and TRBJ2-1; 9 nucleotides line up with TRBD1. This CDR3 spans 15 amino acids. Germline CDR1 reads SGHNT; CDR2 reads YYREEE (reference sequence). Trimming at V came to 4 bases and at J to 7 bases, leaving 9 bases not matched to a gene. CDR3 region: CASSPNRGRVNEQFF. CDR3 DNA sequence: TGTGCCAGCAGCCCTAACAGGGGGCGGGTAAATGAGCAGTTCTTC.

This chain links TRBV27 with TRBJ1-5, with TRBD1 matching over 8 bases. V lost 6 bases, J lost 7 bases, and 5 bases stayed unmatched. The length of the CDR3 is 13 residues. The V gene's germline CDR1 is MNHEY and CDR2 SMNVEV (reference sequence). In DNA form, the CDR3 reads TGTGCCAGCAGCGAGGACAGGGCACAGCCCCAGCATTTT. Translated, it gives CASSEDRAQPQHF.

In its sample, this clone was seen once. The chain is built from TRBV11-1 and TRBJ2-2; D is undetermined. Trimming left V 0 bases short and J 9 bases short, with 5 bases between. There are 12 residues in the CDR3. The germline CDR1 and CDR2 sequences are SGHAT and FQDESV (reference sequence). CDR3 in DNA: TGTGCCAGCAGCTTAGCGTCGTGGGAGCTGTTTTTT. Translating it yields CASSLASWELFF. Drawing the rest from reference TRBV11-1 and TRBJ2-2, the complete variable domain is EAEVAQSPRYKITEKSQAVAFWCDPISGHATLYWYRQILGQGPELLVQFQDESVVDDSQLPKDRFSAERLKGVDSTLKIQPAELGDSAMYLCASSLASWELFFGEGSRLTVL.

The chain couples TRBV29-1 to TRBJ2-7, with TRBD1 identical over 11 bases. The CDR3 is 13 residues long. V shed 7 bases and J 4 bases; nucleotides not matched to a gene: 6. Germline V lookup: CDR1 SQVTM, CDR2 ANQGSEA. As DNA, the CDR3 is TGCAGCGCTCGGACAGGGGGCTCGTACGAGCAGTACTTC. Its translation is CSARTGGSYEQYF.

CDR3 residues: CSVEDTYEQYF. Here the CDR3 DNA reads TGCAGCGTTGAAGACACCTACGAGCAGTACTTC. The rearrangement joins TRBV29-1 to TRBJ2-7, with D unresolved. The CDR3 totals 11 residues. The V end lost 0 bases, the J end lost 2 bases, and 2 bases lay between the germline ends. CDR1 and CDR2 from the germline V gene are SQVTM and ANQGSEA.

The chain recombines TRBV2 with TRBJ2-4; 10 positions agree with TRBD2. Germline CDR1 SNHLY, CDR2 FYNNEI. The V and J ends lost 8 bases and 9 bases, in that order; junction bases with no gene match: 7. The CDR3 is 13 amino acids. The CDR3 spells CASSLAGTLIQYF. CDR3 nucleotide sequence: TGTGCCAGCTCACTAGCGGGGACGCTCATTCAGTACTTC. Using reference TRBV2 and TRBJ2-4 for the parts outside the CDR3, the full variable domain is EPEVTQTPSHQVTQMGQEVILRCVPISNHLYFYWYRQILGQKVEFLVSFYNNEISEKSEIFDDQFSVERPDGSNFTLKIRSTKLEDSAMYFCASSLAGTLIQYFGAGTRLSVL.

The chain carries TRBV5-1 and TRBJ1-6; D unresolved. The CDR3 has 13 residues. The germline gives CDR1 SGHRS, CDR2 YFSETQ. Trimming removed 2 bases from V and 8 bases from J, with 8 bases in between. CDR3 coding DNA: TGCGCCAGCAGCTTTGGGGAGGATTCACCCCTCCACTTT. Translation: CASSFGEDSPLHF.

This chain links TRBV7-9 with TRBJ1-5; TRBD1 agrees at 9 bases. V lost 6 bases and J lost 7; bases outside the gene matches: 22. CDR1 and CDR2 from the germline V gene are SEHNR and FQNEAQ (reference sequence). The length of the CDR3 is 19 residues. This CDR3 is CASSSGQGRTPRPGQPQHF. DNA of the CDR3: TGTGCCAGCAGTTCGGGACAGGGTAGGACCCCGAGACCGGGCCAGCCCCAGCATTTT.

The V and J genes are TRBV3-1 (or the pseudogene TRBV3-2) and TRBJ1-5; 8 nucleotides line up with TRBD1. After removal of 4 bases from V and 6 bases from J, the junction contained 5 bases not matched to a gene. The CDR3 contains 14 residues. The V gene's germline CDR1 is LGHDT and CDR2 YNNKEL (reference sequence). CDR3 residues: CASSPATGGQPQHF. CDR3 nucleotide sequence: TGTGCCAGCAGCCCGGCCACAGGGGGTCAGCCCCAGCATTTT.

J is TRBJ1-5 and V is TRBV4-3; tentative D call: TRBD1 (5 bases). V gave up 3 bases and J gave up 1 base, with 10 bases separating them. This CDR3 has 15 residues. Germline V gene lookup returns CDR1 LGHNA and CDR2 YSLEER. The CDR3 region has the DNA TGCGCCAGCAGCCATGGGACTGACAGCAATCAGCCCCAGCATTTT. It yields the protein CASSHGTDSNQPQHF.

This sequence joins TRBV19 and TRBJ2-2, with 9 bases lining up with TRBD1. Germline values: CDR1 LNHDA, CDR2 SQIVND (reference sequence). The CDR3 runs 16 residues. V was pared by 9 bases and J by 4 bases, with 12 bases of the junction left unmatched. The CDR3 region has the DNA TGTGCCAGCACCTCGCCGGGACAGGGTTTCACCGGGGAGCTGTTTTTT. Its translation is CASTSPGQGFTGELFF.

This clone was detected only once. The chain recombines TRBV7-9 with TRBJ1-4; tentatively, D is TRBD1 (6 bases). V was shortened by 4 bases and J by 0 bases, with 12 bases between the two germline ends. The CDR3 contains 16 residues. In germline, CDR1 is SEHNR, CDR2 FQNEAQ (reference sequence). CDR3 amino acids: CASSSRQAATNEKLFF. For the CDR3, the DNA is TGTGCCAGCAGCTCAAGACAGGCAGCAACTAATGAAAAACTGTTTTTT.

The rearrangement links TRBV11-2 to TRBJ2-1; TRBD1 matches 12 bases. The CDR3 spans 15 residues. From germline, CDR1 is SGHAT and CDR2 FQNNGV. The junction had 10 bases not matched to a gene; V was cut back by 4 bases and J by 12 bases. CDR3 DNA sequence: TGTGCCAGCAGCTCCCTGGGACAGGGGGCGATTGGGCAGTTCTTC. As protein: CASSSLGQGAIGQFF. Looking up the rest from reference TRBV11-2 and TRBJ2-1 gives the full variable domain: EAGVAQSPRYKIIEKRQSVAFWCNPISGHATLYWYQQILGQGPKLLIQFQNNGVVDDSQLPKDRFSAERLKGVDSTLKIQPAKLEDSAVYLCASSSLGQGAIGQFFGPGTRLTVL.

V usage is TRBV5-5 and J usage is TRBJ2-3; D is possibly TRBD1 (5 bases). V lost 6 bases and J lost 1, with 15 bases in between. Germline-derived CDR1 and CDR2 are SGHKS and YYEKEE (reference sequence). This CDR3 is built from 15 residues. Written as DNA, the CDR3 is TGTGCCAGCAACCTAGGCAGGGCCGGCACAGATACGCAGTATTTT. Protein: CASNLGRAGTDTQYF.

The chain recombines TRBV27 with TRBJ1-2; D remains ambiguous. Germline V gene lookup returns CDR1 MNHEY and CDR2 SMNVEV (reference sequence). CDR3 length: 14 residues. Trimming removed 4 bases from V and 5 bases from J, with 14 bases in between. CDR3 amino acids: CASSYSLLAYGYTF. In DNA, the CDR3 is TGTGCCAGCAGTTACTCGCTCCTCGCTTATGGCTACACCTTC.

Here the CDR3 reads CASNRQGAGLGAYGYTF. The CDR3 nucleotides are TGTGCCAGCAATAGACAGGGGGCGGGTTTGGGCGCCTATGGCTACACCTTC. The chain links TRBV28 to TRBJ1-2; 10 bases align to TRBD1. CDR3 length equals 17 residues. CDR1 MDHEN and CDR2 SYDVKM come from the germline V gene. With V trimmed by 7 bases and J by 4 bases, 15 bases remained unmatched.

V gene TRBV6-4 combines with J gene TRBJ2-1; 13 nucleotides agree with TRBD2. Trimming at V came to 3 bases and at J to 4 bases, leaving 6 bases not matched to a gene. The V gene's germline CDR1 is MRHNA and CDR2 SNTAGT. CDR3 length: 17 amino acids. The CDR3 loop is CASSEDGTSGTYNEQFF. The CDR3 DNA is TGTGCCAGCAGTGAGGACGGGACTAGCGGGACTTACAATGAGCAGTTCTTC.